Each of the 28 T cell receptor beta chains below was sequenced from the same sample in a study of T cells in tuberculosis listed by TCRdb under 2018. The library was obtained by the immunoSEQ multiplex PCR assay. Here the immuneACCESS table is served through TCRdb, limited to in-frame sequences with V and J called. Missing clones are a known gap in these copies; in checked studies unresolved V genes cover under half, and the rest lacks a known reason. In all, the sample holds roughly 44,000 clones, and about 95% of those were seen once. Of the sample, 7% to 9% falls within the top ten clones. Sequencing was done on a sample of PBMCs. These receptors were collected from a donor between 10 and 35 years old with latent tuberculosis or without tuberculosis infection.

The gene calls are TRBV4-1 and TRBJ1-2, with TRBD1 matching 7 bases. With 0 bases clipped from V and 4 bases from J, the junction kept 5 bases outside the gene matches. This CDR3 spans 15 amino acids. The germline V gene has CDR1 MGHRA and CDR2 YSYEKL. The CDR3 sequence is CASSQEFRDSYGYTF. For the CDR3, the DNA is TGCGCCAGCAGCCAAGAATTTAGGGACAGCTATGGCTACACCTTC.

The rearrangement uses TRBV7-2 and TRBJ2-1; D gene unclear. V lost 5 bases and J 10 bases, leaving 12 bases between the germline ends. Germline V gene data show CDR1 as SGHTA and CDR2 as FQGNSA. The CDR3 is made up of 12 amino acids. The CDR3 region has the DNA TGTGCCAGCAGCCTACAGTTGGTCGAGCAGTTCTTC. Amino acids: CASSLQLVEQFF.

The chain links TRBV25-1 to TRBJ2-7; 10 bases are shared with TRBD1. The trim removed 8 bases at V and 2 bases at J, leaving 3 bases unmatched. The CDR3 runs 13 residues. The V gene's germline CDR1 is MGHDK and CDR2 SYGVNS. In DNA form, the CDR3 reads TGTGCCAGCTCCGGGACAGGGGCCTACGAGCAGTACTTC. Its translation is CASSGTGAYEQYF.

The V call is TRBV30, the J call TRBJ2-7, with TRBD2 identical over 12 bases. Unmatched junction bases numbered 4, after V lost 2 bases and J lost 2 bases. The CDR3 totals 15 residues. Per germline, CDR1 GTSNPN and CDR2 SVGIG (reference sequence). In nucleotides, the CDR3 is TGTGCCTGGAGTTATCTAGCGGGAGGGCCCTACGAGCAGTACTTC. Amino acids: CAWSYLAGGPYEQYF.

V and J are TRBV7-8 and TRBJ2-2; D perhaps matches TRBD2 (5 bases). The CDR3 has 16 amino acids. V was clipped by 6 bases and J by 0 bases, with 14 bases between them. Germline V gene lookup returns CDR1 SGHVS and CDR2 FQNEAQ. The CDR3 reads CASSLREGSNTGELFF. CDR3 nucleotide sequence: TGTGCCAGCAGTCTTCGCGAGGGCTCGAACACCGGGGAGCTGTTTTTT.

The J gene is TRBJ1-5, the V gene TRBV4-1, with no clear D. V lost 1 base, J lost 0 bases, and 4 bases lay in between. The CDR3 extends over 14 amino acids. CDR1 and CDR2 from the germline V gene are MGHRA and YSYEKL. The CDR3 region is CASSQAHSNQPQHF. CDR3 sequence (DNA): TGCGCCAGCAGCCAAGCCCATAGCAATCAGCCCCAGCATTTT.

The V call is TRBV30, the J call TRBJ1-4; 12 nucleotides agree with TRBD1. The CDR3 loop spans 15 amino acids. V shed 2 bases and J 5 bases; nucleotides not matched to a gene: 3. Germline lookup yields CDR1 GTSNPN and CDR2 SVGIG (reference sequence). The CDR3: CAWSPGTGGNEKLFF. The CDR3 DNA is TGTGCCTGGAGTCCCGGGACAGGGGGCAATGAAAAACTGTTTTTT.

This chain uses TRBV25-1 with TRBJ2-5; D call uncertain. The V end was cut by 3 bases, the J end by 5 bases, with 4 bases between. The CDR3 is made up of 11 amino acids. CDR1 is MGHDK and CDR2 is SYGVNS in the germline V gene. CDR3 bases: TGTGCCAGCAGTGACAGGGAGACCCAGTACTTC. As protein: CASSDRETQYF.

The chain carries TRBV19 and TRBJ2-1, with 14 nucleotides matching TRBD2. Germline V lookup: CDR1 LNHDA, CDR2 SQIVND (reference sequence). CDR3 length: 15 residues. The J segment lost 8 bases and the V segment lost 4 bases, leaving 4 bases of the junction unmatched. CDR3: CASSTGLAGVDEQFF. In DNA, the CDR3 is TGTGCCAGTAGTACGGGACTAGCGGGAGTGGATGAGCAGTTCTTC.

The chain has TRBV30 and TRBJ1-1; D possibly corresponds to TRBD1 (5 bases). V lost 2 bases, J lost 7 bases, and 14 bases lay in between. Germline CDR1 and CDR2: GTSNPN and SVGIG (reference sequence). The CDR3 covers 13 residues. DNA for the CDR3: TGTGCCTGGAGTCCCAGGGTCTCCGGTGAAGCTTTCTTT. Translating it yields CAWSPRVSGEAFF.

V is TRBV5-5 and J is TRBJ2-7; the D gene is possibly TRBD2 (6 bases). Trimming removed 0 bases from V and 1 base from J, with 11 bases in between. CDR1 SGHKS and CDR2 YYEKEE come from the germline V gene (reference sequence). The CDR3 loop spans 15 amino acids. The CDR3 DNA reads as TGTGCCAGCAGCTTGGAGGCGGGGCGATCCTACGAGCAGTACTTC. Protein sequence: CASSLEAGRSYEQYF. The variable domain in full, completed from reference TRBV5-5 and TRBJ2-7, reads DAGVTQSPTHLIKTRGQQVTLRCSPISGHKSVSWYQQVLGQGPQFIFQYYEKEERGRGNFPDRFSARQFPNYSSELNVNALLLGDSALYLCASSLEAGRSYEQYFGPGTRLTVT.

The CDR3 coding sequence is TGTGCCACGCTAGGGAGTACGTGGTCACCCCTCCACTTT. Its protein product is CATLGSTWSPLHF. This chain uses TRBV10-3 with TRBJ1-6; D is unclear. Germline V CDR1 and CDR2: ENHRY, SYGVKD. With 10 bases removed from V and 10 bases from J, the gap between germline ends came to 17 bases. The CDR3 spans 13 residues.

The rearrangement uses TRBV2 and TRBJ2-1, with 7 bases matching TRBD2. Germline V gene data show CDR1 as SNHLY and CDR2 as FYNNEI. The CDR3 contains 17 residues. The V and J ends lost 10 bases and 0 bases, in that order; junction bases with no gene match: 15. The CDR3 nucleotides are TGTGCCACCATTGGGAAAAAAGCGGGGAGCTCCTACAATGAGCAGTTCTTC. As protein: CATIGKKAGSSYNEQFF.

The chain combines TRBV11-1 with TRBJ2-2; 10 bases are shared with TRBD2. This CDR3 is 15 amino acids long. Germline CDR1 reads SGHAT; CDR2 reads FQDESV (reference sequence). V lost 5 bases and J lost 6; bases outside the gene matches: 6. CDR3 sequence reads: CASSTPSGSPGELFF. The CDR3 region has the DNA TGTGCCAGCAGCACCCCTAGCGGGAGTCCCGGGGAGCTGTTTTTT.

The V gene is TRBV11-1, the J gene TRBJ1-2; D is perhaps TRBD1 (5 bases). The V end lost 5 bases, the J end lost 10 bases, and 14 bases lay between the germline ends. CDR3 size: 12 residues. The germline V gene has CDR1 SGHAT and CDR2 FQDESV (reference sequence). The CDR3 DNA sequence: TGTGCCAGCAGCCCTCAGGGAATCCACTACACCTTC. Protein sequence: CASSPQGIHYTF.

V gene TRBV7-2 combines with J gene TRBJ2-7; TRBD2 matches 7 bases. The CDR3 is 15 residues long. V lost 7 bases and J lost 0; bases outside the gene matches: 9. CDR1 SGHTA and CDR2 FQGNSA come from the germline V gene. The CDR3 here is CASTLLGGSSYEQYF. CDR3 nucleotide sequence: TGTGCCAGCACCCTTCTGGGGGGGAGCTCCTACGAGCAGTACTTC.

V gene TRBV4-1 combines with J gene TRBJ1-5; D gene uncertain. This CDR3 region has 16 residues. Germline lookup yields CDR1 MGHRA and CDR2 YSYEKL. With 4 bases removed from V and 1 base from J, the gap between germline ends came to 14 bases. The CDR3 coding sequence is TGCGCCAGCAGCCCCGAATCGGTATGGAGCAATCAGCCCCAGCATTTT. Translating it yields CASSPESVWSNQPQHF.

This sequence joins TRBV5-4 and TRBJ2-7, with TRBD2 matching over 8 bases. V lost 3 bases, J lost 4 bases, and 9 bases stayed unmatched. There are 15 residues in the CDR3. Germline assignment: CDR1 SGHNT and CDR2 YYREEE (reference sequence). The CDR3 sequence: CASSSTAGAQYEQYF. The CDR3 bases are TGTGCCAGCAGCTCCACAGCGGGAGCACAATACGAGCAGTACTTC.

Only one count was recorded for this clone. The chain carries TRBV19 and TRBJ2-5; 8 bases fit TRBD1. This CDR3 has 15 residues. Germline-derived CDR1 and CDR2 are LNHDA and SQIVND (reference sequence). V shed 7 bases and J 2 bases; nucleotides not matched to a gene: 9. CDR3 sequence: CASTPTGQAQETQYF. CDR3 in DNA: TGTGCCAGTACCCCAACGGGACAGGCGCAAGAGACCCAGTACTTC.

The CDR3 coding sequence is TGTGCCAGCAGCTTAGCTTACTCCGGGATAAAACTGAAACTTAGCTCCTACGAGCAGTACTTC. It yields the protein CASSLAYSGIKLKLSSYEQYF. The rearrangement joins TRBV7-2 to TRBJ2-7; D might be TRBD2 (5 bases). V lost 0 bases and J lost 0, with 27 bases in between. The CDR3 is made up of 21 amino acids. Germline V gene lookup returns CDR1 SGHTA and CDR2 FQGNSA.

The chain is built from TRBV6-6 and TRBJ2-7, with D perhaps TRBD1 (6 bases). Deletions cut 0 bases from V and 3 bases from J, with 12 bases between. The CDR3 loop spans 15 amino acids. Germline V gives CDR1 MNHNY, CDR2 SVGAGI (reference sequence). The CDR3 DNA follows: TGTGCCAGCAGTTACTCGGGCCAGGGGAGCTACGAGCAGTACTTC. Its protein product is CASSYSGQGSYEQYF.

The chain has TRBV6-4 and TRBJ2-2; D is perhaps TRBD2 (6 bases). Germline CDR1 MRHNA, CDR2 SNTAGT. V was pared by 0 bases and J by 1 base, with 12 bases between. The CDR3 extends over 17 amino acids. CDR3 sequence: CASSDSPAGRNTGELFF. The DNA for the CDR3 is TGTGCCAGCAGTGACTCCCCGGCGGGGAGGAACACCGGGGAGCTGTTTTTT.

The rearrangement uses TRBV14 and TRBJ1-1, with no clear D. The CDR3 spans 12 residues. From germline, CDR1 is SGHDN and CDR2 FVKESK. V was trimmed by 0 bases and J by 7 bases, leaving 6 bases between them. The CDR3 sequence: CASSQEASEAFF. The CDR3 nucleotides read TGTGCCAGCAGCCAAGAGGCCAGTGAAGCTTTCTTT.

The V call is TRBV7-2, the J call TRBJ1-4; D remains unclear. Germline V gene lookup returns CDR1 SGHTA and CDR2 FQGNSA. The CDR3 length is 15 residues. Trimming took 6 bases from V and 5 from J, leaving 16 bases between them. The CDR3: CASSPPWTGNEKLFF. In DNA form, the CDR3 reads TGTGCCAGCAGTCCCCCGTGGACGGGGAATGAAAAACTGTTTTTT.

The chain carries TRBV30 and TRBJ1-3; D remains ambiguous. The germline V and J ends were trimmed by 0 bases and 4 bases, with 16 bases remaining between them. CDR3 size: 16 residues. Germline V gene lookup returns CDR1 GTSNPN and CDR2 SVGIG (reference sequence). CDR3 sequence: CAWSVLSAWMGNTIYF. CDR3 nucleotide sequence: TGTGCCTGGAGTGTACTATCCGCCTGGATGGGAAACACCATATATTTT.

This chain joins TRBV28 and TRBJ1-5; 8 nucleotides align to TRBD1. Germline CDR1 and CDR2: MDHEN and SYDVKM. The CDR3 has 17 amino acids. V shed 5 bases, J shed 3 bases, and the junction held 12 bases outside the gene matches. The CDR3 sequence: CASSPLRQGINNQPQHF. In DNA form, the CDR3 reads TGTGCCAGCAGTCCATTGAGACAGGGGATTAACAATCAGCCCCAGCATTTT.

The J gene is TRBJ1-1, the V gene TRBV7-2, with 9 bases aligning to TRBD1. V trimming: 3 bases; J trimming: 6 bases; junction bases outside the gene matches: 11. This CDR3 has 16 residues. The germline gives CDR1 SGHTA, CDR2 FQGNSA. The CDR3 DNA sequence: TGTGCCAGCAGCTTCGGGACAGGGTTGGGTCAGTCTGAAGCTTTCTTT. Protein: CASSFGTGLGQSEAFF.

The chain combines TRBV6-6 with TRBJ2-7, with TRBD2 as a possible D gene (5 bases). Germline assignment: CDR1 MNHNY and CDR2 SVGAGI (reference sequence). The CDR3 has 14 residues. Between the trimmed V and J ends, which lost 6 bases and 0 bases, there was a span of 12 bases. The CDR3 loop is CASSLGKNSYEQYF. The CDR3 region has the DNA TGTGCCAGCAGCCTCGGGAAGAACTCCTACGAGCAGTACTTC.